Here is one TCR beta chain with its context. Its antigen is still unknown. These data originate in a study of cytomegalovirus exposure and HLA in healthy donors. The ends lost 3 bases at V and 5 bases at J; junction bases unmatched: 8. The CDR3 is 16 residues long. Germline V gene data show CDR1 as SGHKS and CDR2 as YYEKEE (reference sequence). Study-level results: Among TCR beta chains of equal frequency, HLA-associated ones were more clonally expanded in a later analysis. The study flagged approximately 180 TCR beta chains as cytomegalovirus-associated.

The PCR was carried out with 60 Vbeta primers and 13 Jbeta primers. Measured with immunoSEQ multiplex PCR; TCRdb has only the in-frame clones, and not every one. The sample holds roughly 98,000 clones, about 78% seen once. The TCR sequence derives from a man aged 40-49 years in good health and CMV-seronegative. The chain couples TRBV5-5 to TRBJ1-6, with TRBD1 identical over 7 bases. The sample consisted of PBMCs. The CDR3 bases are TGTGCCAGCAGCTGGGGCCGGGGGACAGATAATTCACCCCTCCACTTT. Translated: CASSWGRGTDNSPLHF.